This is a list of T cell receptor beta chains from one sample in a study of T cells expressing NK-cell markers. From its re-call of the 5' RACE reads, TCRdb lists each CDR3 protein once, without DNA. The repertoire table contains about 180,000 distinct CDR3 sequences. The sample was blood T cells: a sorted CD56 or NKG2C T cell subset, CD4+ or CD8+ T cells, or bulk PBMC T cells (not recorded which). The source of these receptors is a man between 18 and 69 years old in good health. Both conserved end residues are part of each CDR3.

V	J	CDR3
TRBV16	TRBJ1-4	CASSDPEGFNEKLFF
TRBV7-3	TRBJ2-3	CASSYNVGQEDTQYF
TRBV20-1	TRBJ2-5	CSPQGDVSETQYF
TRBV7-8	TRBJ1-2	CASQDRLNYGYTF
TRBV11-1	TRBJ2-3	CASSLARLTAMSTDTQYF
TRBV5-6	TRBJ2-1	CASSSGTGGPYNEQFF
TRBV12-5	TRBJ2-7	CASAPVVKSSYEQYF
TRBV3-1	TRBJ2-7	CASSQRFPGRGSDEQYF
TRBV7-2	TRBJ2-5	CASSLVRGWETQYF
TRBV2	TRBJ2-3	CASSDPPSTDTQYF
TRBV5-6	TRBJ1-6	CASSLNSGYNSPLHF
TRBV13	TRBJ1-1	CASSSRPRGYTEAFF
TRBV4-1	TRBJ1-1	CASSQKGDSNTEAFF
TRBV11-1	TRBJ2-1	CASSLSRSSYNEQFF
TRBV13	TRBJ2-3	CASSLKLAGGSDTQYF
TRBV11-2	TRBJ2-4	CASSLSPKNIQYF
TRBV19	TRBJ2-1	CASSIVGGFSYNEQFF
TRBV6-2/TRBV6-3	TRBJ2-7	CASSYSRSGTGSEQYF
TRBV2	TRBJ2-3	CASTRGGGGDTQYF
TRBV27	TRBJ2-1	CASSLLHPGSSYNEQFF
TRBV3-1	TRBJ2-5	CASRAPGPTYQETQYF
TRBV5-6	TRBJ2-4	CASSFGGLAKNIQYF
TRBV6-2/TRBV6-3	TRBJ2-7	CASSYSLAGRQYF
TRBV19	TRBJ1-2	CASSIFGTSGRGYTF
TRBV3-1	TRBJ2-7	CASSPIGPTSSEQYF
TRBV6-1	TRBJ2-1	CASSTPGVGYNEQFF
TRBV27	TRBJ2-1	CASSLKPGDNEQFF
TRBV29-1	TRBJ2-3	CSVEAGTGSLTYTDTQYF
TRBV29-1	TRBJ1-2	CSVEDQPYGYTF
TRBV6-1	TRBJ1-4	CATKRGTGMEKLFF
TRBV5-6	TRBJ1-2	CASSLSLTAYYGYTF
TRBV20-1	TRBJ1-3	CSARIYGQGSGTIYF
TRBV7-9	TRBJ2-7	CASSHRGATSQGYEQYF
TRBV20-1	TRBJ1-2	CSAYEQEVGPYTF
TRBV6-6	TRBJ1-1	CASSYMSTYEAFF
TRBV4-1	TRBJ1-1	CASSPGTGGERNTEAFF
TRBV7-2	TRBJ2-1	CASRSTSGGVVSEQFF
TRBV6-1	TRBJ2-5	CASSERSTGVIPETQYF
TRBV19	TRBJ2-6	CASSPDSGANVLTF
TRBV20-1	TRBJ2-3	CSARDRALGTLDTQYF
TRBV28	TRBJ2-5	CASSAPGVGAPAGETQYF
TRBV20-1	TRBJ2-1	CSARDWGLAGYEQFF